The 25 T cell receptor beta chains reported below all come from one sample, sequenced in a study of CD8 T cells in ankylosing spondylitis (dated by TCRdb to 2016 to 2017). The library was obtained by 5' RACE. The listed sequencing device is Illumina HiSeq 2500. In TCRdb, the public reads were trimmed at Q25 with fastp and aligned with MiXCR, with productive beta chains retained. Identical CDR3 protein sequences are pooled into one entry, listed with their most common genes and DNA. This sample holds approximately 300,000 distinct CDR3 sequences; roughly 20% were observed only once. Of the sample, roughly 7.3% is held by the ten largest clones. Sequencing was performed on blood, either unsorted or a sorted T cell fraction (not recorded which). Every receptor here comes from a male donor with ankylosing spondylitis or in good health (not recorded which).

The rearrangement links TRBV7-2 to TRBJ2-3, with D perhaps TRBD1 or TRBD2 (6 bases each). There are 17 residues in the CDR3. Germline lookup yields CDR1 SGHTA and CDR2 FQGNSA. Deletions cut 5 bases from V and 0 bases from J, with 18 bases between. For the CDR3, the DNA is TGTGCCAGCAGCCCGAGGGGGGCTAGACCTAGCACAGATACGCAGTATTTT. It codes for CASSPRGARPSTDTQYF.

This clonotype has a count of ten or more. V gene TRBV9 combines with J gene TRBJ1-1, with 8 bases lining up with TRBD1. The CDR3 sequence is 15 residues long. With 2 bases clipped from V and 3 bases from J, the junction kept 6 bases outside the gene matches. CDR1 and CDR2 (germline): SGDLS, YYNGEE. This CDR3 reads CASSVSGQGDTEAFF. DNA for the CDR3: TGTGCCAGCAGCGTCTCCGGACAGGGAGACACTGAAGCTTTCTTT.

In this sample, this clonotype turned up a few times. The J gene is TRBJ2-1, the V gene TRBV29-1, with 12 nucleotides matching TRBD2. This CDR3 contains 16 residues. The germline CDR1 and CDR2 sequences are SQVTM and ANQGSEA. The V segment lost 6 bases and the J segment 0 bases; nucleotides outside the gene matches: 6. DNA of the CDR3: TGCAGCGTGCGGGCTAGCGGGAGGGGCTCCTACAATGAGCAGTTCTTC. Translation gives CSVRASGRGSYNEQFF.

This clonotype came up a few times. The chain links TRBV20-1 to TRBJ1-1; 8 bases are shared with TRBD1. Germline V gives CDR1 DFQATT, CDR2 SNEGSKA (reference sequence). The V gene end was trimmed by 6 bases and the J gene end by 4 bases; junction bases not matched to a gene: 16. This CDR3 has 16 residues. The CDR3 sequence: CSANTRQGAWSTEAFF. As DNA, the CDR3 is TGCAGTGCAAATACCCGGCAGGGGGCCTGGAGCACTGAAGCTTTCTTT.

This sequence joins TRBV5-1 and TRBJ2-1; TRBD1 or TRBD2 may be the D gene (5 bases each). The V end was cut by 4 bases, the J end by 15 bases, with 23 bases between. This CDR3 region has 14 residues. Germline V gene data show CDR1 as SGHRS and CDR2 as YFSETQ. The CDR3 here is CASSLGRIPSNLFF. CDR3 nucleotide sequence: TGCGCCAGCAGCCTGGGACGGATCCCCTCTAATCTGTTCTTC.

V and J are TRBV4-2 and TRBJ2-1; D may be TRBD2 (5 bases). The CDR3 extends over 15 amino acids. From germline, CDR1 is LGHNA and CDR2 YNFKEQ. Trimming left V 8 bases short and J 6 bases short, with 20 bases between. Here the CDR3 reads CASGPWVLAGNEQFF. The CDR3 bases are TGTGCCAGCGGCCCCTGGGTCCTCGCGGGCAATGAGCAGTTCTTC.

The CDR3 spells CAWSATGGDQPQHF. The CDR3 DNA follows: TGTGCCTGGAGCGCTACAGGGGGCGATCAGCCCCAGCATTTT. The chain employs TRBV30 and TRBJ1-5; 9 bases are a match to TRBD1. Germline CDR1 and CDR2: GTSNPN and SVGIG (reference sequence). With V trimmed by 3 bases and J by 5 bases, 5 bases remained unmatched. The CDR3 contains 14 residues.

The V and J genes are TRBV20-1 and TRBJ2-3; 8 bases are shared with TRBD2. This CDR3 contains 13 residues. With V trimmed by 5 bases and J by 6 bases, 7 bases remained unmatched. Germline CDR1 and CDR2: DFQATT and SNEGSKA (reference sequence). CDR3 in amino acids: CSAFSGKVDTQYF. In nucleotides, the CDR3 is TGCAGTGCTTTTAGCGGGAAAGTGGATACGCAGTATTTT.

This clonotype was seen many times. The genes are TRBV15 and TRBJ2-2; perhaps TRBD2 as D (6 bases). Trimming removed 0 bases from V and 10 bases from J, with 18 bases in between. This CDR3 spans 16 amino acids. Germline V CDR1 and CDR2: LNHNV, YYDKDF (reference sequence). The CDR3 region has the DNA TGTGCCACCAGCAGAGATTCGGGAGTCCCCACCCTGGAGCTGTTTTTT. It encodes CATSRDSGVPTLELFF.

This clonotype has only a few counts. The genes are TRBV13 and TRBJ2-7; tentative D call: TRBD2 (5 bases). Germline CDR1 is PRHDT and CDR2 is FYEKMQ (reference sequence). CDR3 length equals 13 residues. The germline V and J ends were trimmed by 1 base and 3 bases, with 7 bases remaining between them. In nucleotides, the CDR3 is TGTGCCAGCAGCTTAGCGGGAAACTACGAGCAGTACGTC. Its translation is CASSLAGNYEQYV.

This clonotype occurred a few times. The chain couples TRBV10-3 to TRBJ2-6, with 7 positions matching TRBD1. Per the germline V gene, CDR1 is ENHRY and CDR2 is SYGVKD. The length of the CDR3 is 18 residues. The J segment lost 1 base and the V segment lost 3 bases, leaving 9 bases of the junction unmatched. The CDR3 coding sequence is TGTGCCATCAGTGATACCGGGAAGGGGGCTTCTGGGGCCAACGTCCTGACTTTC. Translated: CAISDTGKGASGANVLTF.

The sample holds one count of this clonotype. One end of the junction varies from germline; a read error may be responsible. The chain joins TRBV20-1 to TRBJ2-5; maybe TRBD2 (6 bases). CDR3 size: 12 residues. The germline V gene has CDR1 DFQATT and CDR2 SNEGSKA (reference sequence). CDR3 loop: CSAKISGESQYF. The DNA of the CDR3 is TGCAGTGCCAAGATCTCGGGGGAGAGCCAGTACTTC.

The chain links TRBV21-1 to TRBJ1-2. TRBV21-1 is recorded as a pseudogene. The CDR3 runs 19 residues. The CDR3 DNA reads TGTGCCAGCAGCCGCGTCGCGAAGGCGAATAGCGAGGGACGCTATGGCTACACCTTC. It translates to CASSRVAKANSEGRYGYTF.

The chain employs TRBV5-1 and TRBJ1-4, with no clear D. The CDR3 contains 14 residues. Per germline, CDR1 SGHRS and CDR2 YFSETQ. The V end was cut by 2 bases, the J end by 4 bases, with 9 bases between. CDR3 sequence (DNA): TGCGCCAGCAGCTTAGGGCCGATTAATGAAAAACTGTTTTTT. Its protein product is CASSLGPINEKLFF.

This clonotype has a single count. The genes are TRBV28 and TRBJ2-3, with D uncertain. CDR1 is MDHEN and CDR2 is SYDVKM in the germline V gene. Deletions cut 6 bases from V and 4 bases from J, with 8 bases between. CDR3 length equals 12 residues. The CDR3 DNA is TGTGCCAGCAGGGAGTCAGCAGATACGCAGTATTTT. It specifies CASRESADTQYF.

V gene TRBV10-3 combines with J gene TRBJ2-4; perhaps TRBD1 as D (5 bases). Trimming stripped 6 bases from V and 7 bases from J, with 22 bases between. This CDR3 spans 16 amino acids. Germline V gene sequence: CDR1 ENHRY, CDR2 SYGVKD. The CDR3 loop reads CAISPIQTAPGNIQYF. CDR3 coding DNA: TGTGCCATCAGCCCCATACAGACAGCTCCAGGCAACATTCAGTACTTC.

In this sample, this clonotype turned up a few times. The chain links TRBV5-1 to TRBJ1-3, with unresolved D. CDR1 and CDR2 from the germline V gene are SGHRS and YFSETQ. The CDR3 is made up of 14 amino acids. The V gene lost 0 bases and the J gene lost 3 bases, with 7 bases spanning the gap. The CDR3 region is CASSLDPIGNTIYF. The CDR3 nucleotides read TGCGCCAGCAGCTTGGATCCAATTGGAAACACCATATATTTT.

This clonotype was counted many times. CDR3 region: CASSYSSMRRYSNQPQHF. DNA of the CDR3: TGTGCCAGCAGTTACTCGAGTATGCGGAGGTATAGCAATCAGCCCCAGCATTTT. The V gene is TRBV6-2 or TRBV6-3, the J gene TRBJ1-5, with no clear D. This CDR3 contains 18 residues. Per germline, CDR1 MNHEY and CDR2 SVGEGT. V lost 0 bases and J 0 bases, leaving 15 bases between the germline ends.

This clonotype appeared many times. The genes are TRBV27 and TRBJ2-1, with D perhaps matching TRBD2 (5 bases). CDR1 and CDR2 from the germline V gene are MNHEY and SMNVEV (reference sequence). The CDR3 contains 17 residues. Trimming took 3 bases from V and 6 from J, leaving 21 bases between them. The CDR3 is CASSLRTSHRSGNEQFF. The CDR3 nucleotides read TGTGCCAGCAGTTTGCGAACTAGTCATCGCTCGGGCAATGAGCAGTTCTTC.

This clonotype has a handful of counts. The chain uses TRBV3-1 and TRBJ1-4; D gene unclear. The CDR3 contains 13 residues. Germline V CDR1 and CDR2: LGHDT, YNNKEL (reference sequence). Trimming took 2 bases from V and 9 from J, leaving 10 bases between them. The CDR3 here is CASSQYSGKKLFF. CDR3 in DNA: TGTGCCAGCAGCCAATACTCTGGGAAAAAACTGTTTTTT.

This clonotype was found a few times. The chain joins TRBV9 to TRBJ2-2; 7 nucleotides align to TRBD2. Trimming cost V 4 bases and J 5 bases; bases outside gene matches: 8. This CDR3 is built from 15 residues. Germline CDR1 and CDR2: SGDLS and YYNGEE. The DNA of the CDR3 is TGTGCCAGCAGCAGCCCCGGACTAGTTACCGGGGAGCTGTTTTTT. As protein: CASSSPGLVTGELFF.

The J gene is TRBJ2-5, the V gene TRBV4-1; D is undetermined. Germline CDR1 reads MGHRA; CDR2 reads YSYEKL. Trimming took off 2 bases at V and 6 bases at J, with 13 bases between the two ends. The CDR3 extends over 14 amino acids. As DNA, the CDR3 is TGCGCCAGCAGCCAACCAACAGTAGGAAAGACCCAGTACTTC. As protein: CASSQPTVGKTQYF.

In this sample, this clonotype turned up a few times. The rearrangement links TRBV12-3 or TRBV12-4 to TRBJ2-5, with 9 bases fitting TRBD2. The CDR3 loop spans 17 amino acids. With V trimmed by 5 bases and J by 5 bases, 15 bases remained unmatched. Here the CDR3 reads CASSALGRGGLSETQYF. CDR3 DNA sequence: TGTGCCAGCAGTGCCCTCGGGCGGGGGGGCCTTTCGGAGACCCAGTACTTC.

This clonotype appeared a few times. The genes are TRBV6-6 and TRBJ1-1; D is uncertain. Germline lookup yields CDR1 MNHNY and CDR2 SVGAGI (reference sequence). The CDR3 totals 12 residues. Trimming shortened V by 2 bases and J by 0 bases, and 1 base separated the two germline ends. The CDR3 loop reads CASSYMNTEAFF. The CDR3 DNA follows: TGTGCCAGCAGTTACATGAACACTGAAGCTTTCTTT.

The chain combines TRBV7-2 with TRBJ2-3, with unresolved D. V dropped 0 bases and J dropped 4 bases, with 5 bases sitting between them. Germline-derived CDR1 and CDR2 are SGHTA and FQGNSA. The CDR3 length is 13 residues. The CDR3 reads CASSLAIADTQYF. The CDR3 bases are TGTGCCAGCAGCTTAGCGATCGCAGATACGCAGTATTTT.